This T cell receptor beta chain was documented in a study of T cell responses to AZD1222 COVID-19 vaccine. Study-level results: Researchers report vaccine-associated CD4 TCRs spanning spike, with dominance at 160-218 and 743-854. Baseline serostatus was positive in only six or seven AZD1222 recipients.

The CDR3 is 15 amino acids. V dropped 3 bases and J dropped 4; count of bases not matched to a gene: 6. Germline lookup yields CDR1 SGHTA and CDR2 FQGNSA. As for this clone: Its specificity is not known.

Only in-frame clones appear in the TCRdb table, and some are missing; sequencing was by immunoSEQ multiplex PCR. Among over 90,000 clones listed, about 85% were seen once. The chain is built from TRBV7-2 and TRBJ2-1; 7 bases fit TRBD2. The source material was peripheral blood, sampled on day 0 of AZD1222 vaccination. This sequence was found in an adult in good health. This chain's CDR3 is CASSLSQRGYNEQFF. The CDR3 bases are TGTGCCAGCAGCTTGAGTCAGCGGGGTTACAATGAGCAGTTCTTC.